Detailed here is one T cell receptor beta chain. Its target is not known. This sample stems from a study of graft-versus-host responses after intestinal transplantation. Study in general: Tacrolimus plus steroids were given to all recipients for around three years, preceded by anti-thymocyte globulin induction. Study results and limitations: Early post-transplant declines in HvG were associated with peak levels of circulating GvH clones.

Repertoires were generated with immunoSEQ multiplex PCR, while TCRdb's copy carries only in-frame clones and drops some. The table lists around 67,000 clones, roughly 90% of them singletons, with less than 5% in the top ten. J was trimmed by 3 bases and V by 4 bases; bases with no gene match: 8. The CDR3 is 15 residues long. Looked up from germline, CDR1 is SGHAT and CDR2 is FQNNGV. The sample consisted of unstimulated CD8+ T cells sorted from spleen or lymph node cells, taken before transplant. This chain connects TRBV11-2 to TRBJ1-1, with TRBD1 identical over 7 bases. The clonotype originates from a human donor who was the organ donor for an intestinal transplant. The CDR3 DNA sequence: TGTGCCAGCAGCTACCGAGGGGGCGCGGACACTGAAGCTTTCTTT. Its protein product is CASSYRGGADTEAFF.